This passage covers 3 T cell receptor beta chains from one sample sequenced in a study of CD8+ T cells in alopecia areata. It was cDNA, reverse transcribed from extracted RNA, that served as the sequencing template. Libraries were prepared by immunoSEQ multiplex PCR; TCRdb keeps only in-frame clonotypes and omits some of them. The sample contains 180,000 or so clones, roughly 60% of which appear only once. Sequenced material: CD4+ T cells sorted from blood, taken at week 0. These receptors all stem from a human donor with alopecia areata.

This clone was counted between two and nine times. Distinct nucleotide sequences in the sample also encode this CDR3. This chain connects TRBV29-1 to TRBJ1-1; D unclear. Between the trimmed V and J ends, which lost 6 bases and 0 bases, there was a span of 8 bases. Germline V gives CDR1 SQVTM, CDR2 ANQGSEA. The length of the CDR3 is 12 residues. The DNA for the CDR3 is TGCAGCGTCGGGCAAATGAACACTGAAGCTTTCTTT. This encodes CSVGQMNTEAFF.

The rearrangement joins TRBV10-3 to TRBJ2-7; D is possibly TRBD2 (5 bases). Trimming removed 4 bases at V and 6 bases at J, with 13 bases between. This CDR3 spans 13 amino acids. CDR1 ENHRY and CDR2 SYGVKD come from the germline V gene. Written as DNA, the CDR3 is TGTGCCATCAGTGTTGGAGGCCAAAGCGAGCAGTACTTC. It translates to CAISVGGQSEQYF.

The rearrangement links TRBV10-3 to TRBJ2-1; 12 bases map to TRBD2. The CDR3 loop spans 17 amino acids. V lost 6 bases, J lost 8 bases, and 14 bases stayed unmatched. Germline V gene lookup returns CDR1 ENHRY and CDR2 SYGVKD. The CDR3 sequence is CAIRTSSGGASAYEQFF. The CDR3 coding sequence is TGTGCCATCAGGACGTCTAGCGGGGGGGCCTCGGCCTATGAGCAGTTCTTC.